The sample holds a few counts of the clone carrying this T cell receptor beta chain. Its matching antigen is unknown. For the second PCR, which ran for 7 to 11 cycles, a sample-barcoded 5' primer and a J-beta primer mix were used. Samples each returned at least 2.5 million CDR3-containing paired-end reads. TCRdb re-called the 5' RACE reads through MiXCR, storing one row per CDR3 protein. The sample lists some 900,000 distinct CDR3 sequences, roughly 43% seen once, with over 10% in the top ten. Total RNA amounts of at least 6 micrograms were extracted per sample. The data were taken from a study of blood T cells in healthy people across ages. Study findings and constraints: CMV infection status of these donors was not known.

With 2 bases removed from V and 6 bases from J, the gap between germline ends came to 13 bases. The germline CDR1 and CDR2 sequences are LGHDT and YNNKEL (reference sequence). This CDR3 is 15 amino acids long. Sequencing was done on a sample of blood. J is TRBJ1-4 and V is TRBV3-1, with D perhaps matching TRBD1 (6 bases). The sequence derives from a young man in good health. The CDR3 nucleotides read TGTGCCAGCAGCCAACAGGGGCCGACATATGAAAAACTGTTTTTT. Translating it yields CASSQQGPTYEKLFF.